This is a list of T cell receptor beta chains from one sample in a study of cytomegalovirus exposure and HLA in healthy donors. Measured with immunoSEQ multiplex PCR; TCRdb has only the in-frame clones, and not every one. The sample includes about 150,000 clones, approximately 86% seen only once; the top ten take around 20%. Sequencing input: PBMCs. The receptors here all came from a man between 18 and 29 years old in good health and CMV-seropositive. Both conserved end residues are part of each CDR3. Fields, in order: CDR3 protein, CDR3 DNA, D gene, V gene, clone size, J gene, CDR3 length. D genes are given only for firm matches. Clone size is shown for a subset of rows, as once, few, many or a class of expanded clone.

CASSIGGPLTRQYF | TGTGCCAGTAGTATAGGCGGGCCCCTGACACGGCAGTACTTC | - | TRBV19 | - | TRBJ2-7 | 14
CASTKRTSWGTDTQYF | TGTGCCAGCACTAAAAGGACTAGCTGGGGAACAGATACGCAGTATTTT | TRBD2 | TRBV2 | - | TRBJ2-3 | 16
CASSSGIQDIQYF | TGTGCCAGCAGCTCCGGAATCCAGGACATTCAGTACTTC | - | TRBV7-3 | - | TRBJ2-4 | 13
CASSYQGGAAKNIQYF | TGTGCCAGCAGCTATCAGGGAGGAGCGGCCAAAAACATTCAGTACTTC | - | TRBV9 | - | TRBJ2-4 | 16
CASSLDRVSTDTQYF | TGTGCCAGCAGCTTAGACAGGGTGAGCACAGATACGCAGTATTTT | - | TRBV7-2 | - | TRBJ2-3 | 15
CASSYSDRGTSEAFF | TGTGCCAGCAGTTACTCGGACAGGGGAACTTCTGAAGCTTTCTTT | TRBD1 | TRBV6-5 | - | TRBJ1-1 | 15
CASSPTSGSTYEQYF | TGTGCCAGCAGTCCGACTAGCGGGAGTACCTACGAGCAGTACTTC | TRBD2 | TRBV6-1 | once | TRBJ2-7 | 15
CASSEWRTERSYNEQFF | TGCGCCAGCAGTGAGTGGCGTACAGAACGCTCCTACAATGAGCAGTTCTTC | - | TRBV10-1 | - | TRBJ2-1 | 17
CASSGKGAYGYTF | TGTGCCAGCTCCGGGAAGGGGGCGTATGGCTACACCTTC | TRBD1 | TRBV18 | - | TRBJ1-2 | 13
CASSPKPPGQGPGELFF | TGTGCCAGCAGTCCTAAACCTCCGGGACAGGGGCCCGGGGAGCTGTTTTTT | TRBD1 | TRBV27 | - | TRBJ2-2 | 17
CASSQENGRLYEQYF | TGCGCCAGCAGCCAAGAAAATGGGAGGCTCTACGAGCAGTACTTC | - | TRBV4-1 | once | TRBJ2-7 | 15
CATSARDRGAYEQYF | TGTGCCACCAGCGCCCGGGACAGGGGGGCCTACGAGCAGTACTTC | TRBD1 | TRBV15 | - | TRBJ2-7 | 15
CASSHSTSQAYEQYF | TGCGCCAGCAGCCATTCGACTAGCCAAGCCTACGAGCAGTACTTC | TRBD2 | TRBV4-3 | - | TRBJ2-7 | 15
CASSLDTRGDEQFF | TGTGCCAGCAGCTTAGATACACGGGGTGATGAGCAGTTCTTC | - | TRBV11-3 | - | TRBJ2-1 | 14
CASSFSDSGSSTDTQYF | TGTGCCAGCAGTTTCTCTGATAGCGGGAGTAGCACAGATACGCAGTATTTT | TRBD2 | TRBV27 | once | TRBJ2-3 | 17
CASSLGQILTGELFF | TGTGCCAGCAGTCTTGGACAGATCCTCACCGGGGAGCTGTTTTTT | - | TRBV6-6 | - | TRBJ2-2 | 15
CASSFEASGGVGQYF | TGTGCCAGCAGCTTTGAGGCTAGCGGGGGGGTCGGGCAGTACTTC | TRBD2 | TRBV7-2 | - | TRBJ2-7 | 15
CASSLGSQGLYGYTF | TGTGCCAGCAGCTTGGGGTCACAGGGCCTATATGGCTACACCTTC | - | TRBV5-4 | - | TRBJ1-2 | 15
CASSPLAATYNEQFF | TGTGCCAGCAGCCCCCTAGCGGCTACCTACAATGAGCAGTTCTTC | TRBD2 | TRBV5-6 | - | TRBJ2-1 | 15
CASSLERGRGYGYTF | TGTGCCAGCAGCTTAGAGAGGGGGCGCGGCTATGGCTACACCTTC | TRBD1 | TRBV7-2 | once | TRBJ1-2 | 15
CSELAVNYNEQFF | TGCAGCGAACTAGCGGTAAACTACAATGAGCAGTTCTTC | TRBD2 | TRBV29-1 | - | TRBJ2-1 | 13
CASSLDDWGVEQFF | TGTGCCAGCAGCTTAGATGATTGGGGAGTCGAGCAGTTCTTC | - | TRBV11-2 | - | TRBJ2-1 | 14
CASSQGQDYNEQFF | TGCGCCAGCAGCCAAGGACAGGACTACAATGAGCAGTTCTTC | - | TRBV4-3 | - | TRBJ2-1 | 14
CASSRQGPNTEAFF | TGTGCCAGCAGCCGACAGGGACCGAACACTGAAGCTTTCTTT | TRBD1 | TRBV7-9 | - | TRBJ1-1 | 14
CASSFADRDKTQYF | TGTGCCAGCAGTTTCGCAGACAGGGATAAGACCCAGTACTTC | TRBD1 | TRBV27 | - | TRBJ2-5 | 14
CASRQRDSYEQYF | TGTGCCAGCAGACAACGGGACAGCTACGAGCAGTACTTC | TRBD1 | TRBV27 | - | TRBJ2-7 | 13
CASSPGAGVSNQPQHF | TGTGCCAGCAGCCCTGGCGCGGGGGTAAGCAATCAGCCCCAGCATTTT | - | TRBV4-2 | - | TRBJ1-5 | 16
CASSFGRDNEQFF | TGTGCCAGCAGCTTCGGGAGGGACAATGAGCAGTTCTTC | TRBD2 | TRBV7-3 | - | TRBJ2-1 | 13